This entry describes one TCR beta chain. This clonotype was counted only a few times. The antigen this receptor binds is unknown. No base quality information exists; no much larger clone differs at one position. TCR beta CDR3 regions were amplified from RNA transcripts. A first-round RT-PCR of the TCR CDR3 used the HTBI primer set with the Qiagen OneStep RT-PCR kit. Libraries were constructed in a second round of multiplex PCR, after which size selection and purification were performed. The libraries were sequenced on an Illumina HiSeq2000 using paired-end 100 bp reads. Turning to the authors' computational methods: SOAPnuke was used to process the raw data, with reads discarded if the reads contained adapters or uncalled bases, had a mean Phred below 15, or lacked an exact constant-primer or identifier match. COPE v1.2.5 was used to merge high-quality paired reads, and clonotypes were defined as unique nucleotide sequences. Clonotypes were aligned to IMGT TRBV, TRBD and TRBJ reference segments using MiTCR v1.1. The analysis was restricted to V-J combinations with a frequency above 0.0001, which together covered roughly 99% of the repertoires. A TCS score was defined as the ratio between F50 (clonal expansion) and ExV (chaos), using BLOSUM62-based TCRdist between CDR3 peptides within each V-J. Welch's t-statistics and random forest reduced 500 to 550 V-J features to 13, which were used in a naive Bayes classifier (R e1071). TCRdb took the public reads, trimmed them with fastp at Q25, ran MiXCR for clone calling and kept in-frame beta chains. Each CDR3 protein gets just one entry, which takes the most common genes and DNA from the rows behind it. TCRdb, not the authors, supplied the V and J calls. The sample profile shows about 690,000 distinct CDR3 sequences; roughly 17% of them were found once. The biggest ten clones account for roughly 16% of the sample.

Stable Graves' hyperthyroidism was defined as no progression to ophthalmopathy during 18 months of follow-up. Hyperthyroidism patients were aged 18 to 65 years and newly diagnosed, with disease duration of less than 2 months. The study excluded patients with uncontrolled infections, other autoimmune diseases, pregnancy or lactation. Clinical symptoms, serum thyroxine and TRAb, thyroid ultrasound, and orbital computed tomography formed the basis for the diagnoses. PBMCs were separated from 8 to 10 ml of fresh peripheral blood using Ficoll-Paque density gradient centrifugation. Total RNA was extracted using Trizol reagent, and RNA quality was assessed on an Agilent 2100 Bioanalyzer. A distance of 11 bases separates the germline ends of V and J, which lose 6 bases and 3 bases respectively. CDR1 and CDR2 are drawn from the germline V gene (reference sequence): LNHDA, SQIVND. Taken from cysteine to phenylalanine, the CDR3 has 14 residues. The retained sequence is limited to the CDR3, 42 bases, with the frame set at the first base.

This record belongs to a study of T cells in Graves' hyperthyroidism and ophthalmopathy (dated by TCRdb to between 2017 and 2020). At the level of the whole study: Peripheral blood samples were taken at initial diagnosis, before any treatment was given. A discovery cohort of about a hundred patients, approximately 44 with Graves' ophthalmopathy and 57 with stable Graves' hyperthyroidism, was used to find distinguishing TCR V-J signatures. An independent validation cohort of around 19 hyperthyroidism patients and about 15 patients who later progressed to ophthalmopathy tested prospective prediction of ophthalmopathy. The roughly 100 discovery patients were randomly divided into training and test sets at a 7:3 ratio. The study also compared thyroid tissue and blood T-cell repertoires from a handful of Graves' hyperthyroidism patients. Following sampling, methimazole starting at 30 mg daily was given to hyperthyroidism patients, and high-dose intravenous methylprednisolone was given to ophthalmopathy patients. The paper reports TCR Vbeta CDR3 sequencing of approximately 130 peripheral blood samples: 43 ophthalmopathy, fewer than 80 hyperthyroidism and about 17 progressor patients.

What the research found in general, with its limitations: In validation, the model predicted progression to ophthalmopathy with over 65% sensitivity and less than 80% specificity, a median of roughly seven months before onset. Most expanded thyroid clonotypes (frequency above 0.001) were also found in blood, which suggests that blood repertoires may mirror thyroid immune responses. No statistical method was used to set the sample size in advance, and investigators knew the group allocation. A 13 V-J signature model separated ophthalmopathy from stable hyperthyroidism, with nearly 90% sensitivity and around 84% specificity in cross-validation and 80%/75% in testing.

The material sequenced was blood. In this chain, TRBV19 is recombined with TRBJ2-2; the D gene is perhaps TRBD1, from 5 matching bases. This receptor was taken from a man aged 50 or older with Graves' hyperthyroidism. The CDR3 protein sequence reads: CASSQGFHTGELFF. The DNA sequence is given as TGTGCCAGTAGCCAGGGTTTCCACACCGGGGAGCTGTTTTTT.